This T cell receptor (beta chain) appears in the sequencing data of a study of T-cell reconstitution after alpha-beta-depleted transplantation in children. The CDR3 has 17 residues. Trimming removed 3 bases from V and 6 bases from J, with 23 bases in between. CDR1 LNHNV and CDR2 YYDKDF come from the germline V gene (reference sequence). During its preparation, the TCRbeta library received unique molecular identifiers. Each CDR3 protein gets one entry after TCRdb re-called the PCR reads with MiXCR. Counted here are 600,000 to 800,000 distinct CDR3 sequences, around 13% occurring once; the ten biggest clones make up 0.79%. This clonotype appeared many times.

The rearrangement joins TRBV15 to TRBJ1-1; D is possibly TRBD1 (5 bases). The receptor was isolated from a girl aged 2 to 9 with congenital amegakaryocytic thrombocytopenia, due to receive a stem cell transplant. Sequencing used PBMCs, obtained before TCRalphabeta/CD19-depleted stem cell transplant. CDR3 amino acids: CATSSNLWIKRGAEAFF. CDR3 nucleotides: TGTGCCACCAGCAGTAATTTATGGATCAAGAGAGGGGCTGAAGCTTTCTTT.